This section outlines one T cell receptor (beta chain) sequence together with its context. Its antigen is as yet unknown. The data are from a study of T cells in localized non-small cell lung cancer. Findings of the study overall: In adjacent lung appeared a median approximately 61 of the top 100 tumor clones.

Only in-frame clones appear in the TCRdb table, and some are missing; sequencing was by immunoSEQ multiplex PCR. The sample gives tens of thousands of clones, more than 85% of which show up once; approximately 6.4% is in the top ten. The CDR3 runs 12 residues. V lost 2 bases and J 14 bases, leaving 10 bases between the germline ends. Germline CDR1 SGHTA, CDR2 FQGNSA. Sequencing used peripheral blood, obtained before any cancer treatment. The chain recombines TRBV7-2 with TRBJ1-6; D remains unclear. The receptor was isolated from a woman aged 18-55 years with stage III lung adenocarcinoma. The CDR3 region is CASSLPDLSLHF. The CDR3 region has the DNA TGTGCCAGCAGCTTACCGGACTTATCCCTCCACTTT.